These T cell receptor beta chains were read from a single sample in a study of blood T cell repertoires in COVID-19. Data came from immunoSEQ multiplex PCR; TCRdb stores just in-frame clones and leaves some out. The repertoire includes some 270,000 clones, roughly nine tenths of them detected once, and about 1.7% sits in the top ten. Sequenced: PBMCs or T cells enriched from blood (not recorded which). These receptor sequences come from a woman between 40 and 50 years old who had recovered from COVID-19. Each CDR3 is given with its conserved first and last residue. The D gene is left open where the match is weak. Not every row has a clone size; where given, it reads once, few, many or a size class.

J: TRBJ2-7; D: .; V: TRBV5-1; size: .; DNA: TGCGCCAGCAGCTTGGGGGCTGGGACACTCCCCTCCTACGAGCAGTACTTC; CDR3: CASSLGAGTLPSYEQYF
J: TRBJ1-4; D: .; V: TRBV7-8; size: .; DNA: TGTGCCAGCAGCTTATCGAATTACGGGAATGAAAAACTGTTTTTT; CDR3: CASSLSNYGNEKLFF
J: TRBJ1-3; D: TRBD1; V: TRBV3-1/TRBV3-2; size: .; DNA: TGTGCCAGCAGTCGACAGGGCGAGAGAAACACCATATATTTT; CDR3: CASSRQGERNTIYF
J: TRBJ1-2; D: .; V: TRBV2; size: .; DNA: TGTGCCAGCAGTCTAGGAGGGAACTATGGCTACACCTTC; CDR3: CASSLGGNYGYTF
J: TRBJ2-1; D: TRBD2; V: TRBV5-1; size: .; DNA: TGCGCCAGCAGCGTCGGGGGGGCTTATGCTTTGAATGAGCAGTTCTTC; CDR3: CASSVGGAYALNEQFF
J: TRBJ2-3; D: TRBD2; V: TRBV12-5; size: .; DNA: TGTGCTAGTGGTTTGGGCGGTCTAGCGGGGGCCCCAACAGATACGCAGTATTTT; CDR3: CASGLGGLAGAPTDTQYF
J: TRBJ1-1; D: TRBD1; V: TRBV7-9; size: .; DNA: TGTGCCAGCAGATCGTTGGACAGGGGCCTCTTCGAGGGCACTGAAGCTTTCTTT; CDR3: CASRSLDRGLFEGTEAFF
J: TRBJ1-5; D: TRBD1; V: TRBV5-1; size: .; DNA: TGCGCCAGCAGCTTGAACCAGGGGGATCAGCCCCAGCATTTT; CDR3: CASSLNQGDQPQHF
J: TRBJ2-3; D: .; V: TRBV4-1; size: .; DNA: TGCGCCAGCAGCCTCAACGGGAGACTCCGCACAGATACGCAGTATTTT; CDR3: CASSLNGRLRTDTQYF
J: TRBJ1-4; D: TRBD1; V: TRBV2; size: .; DNA: TGTGCCAGCAGTGAAGACAGGGGATGGGAAAAACTGTTTTTT; CDR3: CASSEDRGWEKLFF
J: TRBJ2-2; D: TRBD1; V: TRBV12-5; size: .; DNA: TGTGCTAGTGGTTTGCCCACCGGGACAGGGGGTGGCGGGGAGCTGTTTTTT; CDR3: CASGLPTGTGGGGELFF
J: TRBJ1-1; D: TRBD1; V: TRBV5-1; size: .; DNA: TGCGCCAGCAGCTTGTTGGTGGGACAGACAAACACTGAAGCTTTCTTT; CDR3: CASSLLVGQTNTEAFF
J: TRBJ1-1; D: TRBD1; V: TRBV19; size: once; DNA: TGTGCCAGTAGTGGGACAGGGGCTTCGAACACTGAAGCTTTCTTT; CDR3: CASSGTGASNTEAFF
J: TRBJ1-5; D: .; V: TRBV6-1; size: .; DNA: TGTGCCAGCAGTGAGGGAATAGGGGCGTATCAGCCCCAGCATTTT; CDR3: CASSEGIGAYQPQHF
J: TRBJ1-2; D: .; V: TRBV28; size: .; DNA: TGTGCCAGCAGTTCGGGACTTATTAAAAGCTACACCTTC; CDR3: CASSSGLIKSYTF
J: TRBJ2-7; D: .; V: TRBV18; size: .; DNA: TGTGCCAGCTCGCCGGACCAAGGACAGAGCCTATGGTACTTC; CDR3: CASSPDQGQSLWYF
J: TRBJ2-1; D: .; V: TRBV7-2; size: .; DNA: TGTGCCGGAAGGTCAGGGGGGAATGAGCAGTTCTTC; CDR3: CAGRSGGNEQFF
J: TRBJ1-6; D: TRBD1; V: TRBV5-1; size: .; DNA: TGCGCCAGCAGCTTCCAGGGGGTCTCGGATAATTCACCCCTCCACTTT; CDR3: CASSFQGVSDNSPLHF
J: TRBJ2-7; D: .; V: TRBV11-2; size: .; DNA: TGTGCCAGCTCCCACTCACGGGAGTTCTACGAGCAGTACTTC; CDR3: CASSHSREFYEQYF
J: TRBJ1-4; D: .; V: TRBV4-3; size: .; DNA: TGCGCCAGCAGCCTAGGCGGCTTTAATGAAAAACTGTTTTTT; CDR3: CASSLGGFNEKLFF
J: TRBJ1-2; D: .; V: TRBV28; size: .; DNA: TGTGCCAGCAGTCCTACCCCGACAGCAACGGGTGGCTACACCTTC; CDR3: CASSPTPTATGGYTF
J: TRBJ2-5; D: .; V: TRBV5-1; size: .; DNA: TGCGCCAGCAGGAGGACGCAGGGGGAGACCCAGTACTTC; CDR3: CASRRTQGETQYF
J: TRBJ1-2; D: TRBD1; V: TRBV6-5; size: .; DNA: TGTGCCAGCAGTCCCCCCGGACAGGGGGGGAGGAGCTACACCTTC; CDR3: CASSPPGQGGRSYTF
J: TRBJ2-5; D: TRBD2; V: TRBV3-1/TRBV3-2; size: .; DNA: TGTGCCAGCAGCCAAGTCCAGCGGGGGGGTTTGGAGGAGACCCAGTACTTC; CDR3: CASSQVQRGGLEETQYF
J: TRBJ2-3; D: TRBD2; V: TRBV10-3; size: .; DNA: TGTGCCATCTCCGGGACTAGCGGGGGGGGCCGCGTGGATACGCAGTATTTT; CDR3: CAISGTSGGGRVDTQYF
J: TRBJ1-1; D: .; V: TRBV7-9; size: .; DNA: TGTGCCAGCAGCGCGGGGGCGCGGGCTGAAGCTTTCTTT; CDR3: CASSAGARAEAFF
J: TRBJ2-1; D: .; V: TRBV4-3; size: .; DNA: TGCGCCAGCAGCCAATCCATTAGCTCCTACAATGAGCAGTTCTTC; CDR3: CASSQSISSYNEQFF
J: TRBJ2-7; D: TRBD2; V: TRBV6-1; size: .; DNA: TGTGCCAGCAGTGAAGATCCTAGAGCGGGGTTGTCCTACGAGCAGTACTTC; CDR3: CASSEDPRAGLSYEQYF
J: TRBJ2-1; D: TRBD2; V: TRBV9; size: .; DNA: TGTGCCAGCAGCGTAGCCTCTAGCGGGAGGCCTGGGGAGCAGTTCTTC; CDR3: CASSVASSGRPGEQFF
J: TRBJ1-4; D: TRBD1; V: TRBV5-8; size: .; DNA: TGTGCCAGCAGCGCGACAGGGGGGTCTAATGAAAAACTGTTTTTT; CDR3: CASSATGGSNEKLFF
J: TRBJ1-6; D: .; V: TRBV9; size: .; DNA: TGTGCCAGCAGCGTAGGGCAGGGAAGGTCCTATAATTCACCCCTCCACTTT; CDR3: CASSVGQGRSYNSPLHF
J: TRBJ1-4; D: .; V: TRBV23-1; size: .; DNA: TGCGCCAGCAGTCAATCCGGTGAAAAACTGTTTTTT; CDR3: CASSQSGEKLFF
J: TRBJ1-2; D: TRBD1; V: TRBV4-3; size: .; DNA: TGCGCCAGCAGCCAAGGACAGGGGGATGGCTACACCTTC; CDR3: CASSQGQGDGYTF
J: TRBJ1-6; D: .; V: TRBV9; size: .; DNA: TGTGCCAGCAGCGTAGAGGCAGGGCCGAATTCACCCCTCCACTTT; CDR3: CASSVEAGPNSPLHF
J: TRBJ1-2; D: .; V: TRBV21-1; size: .; DNA: TGTGCCCCCCCGGGGACAGGGATCAGGTATGGCTACACCTTC; CDR3: CAPPGTGIRYGYTF
J: TRBJ2-3; D: TRBD1; V: TRBV18; size: .; DNA: TGTGCCAGCACCCGGGACAGGGGATTCACAGATACGCAGTATTTT; CDR3: CASTRDRGFTDTQYF
J: TRBJ1-1; D: .; V: TRBV2; size: once; DNA: TGTGCCAGCAGTGATAGGGGGAGCGAAGCTTTCTTT; CDR3: CASSDRGSEAFF
J: TRBJ2-7; D: TRBD1; V: TRBV27; size: .; DNA: TGTGCCAGCTCGGGGGACAGGGGTAATGTGGAGCAGTACTTC; CDR3: CASSGDRGNVEQYF
J: TRBJ1-1; D: .; V: TRBV18; size: .; DNA: TGTGCCAGCTCACCACCGAGGGGGTTAATGAACACTGAAGCTTTCTTT; CDR3: CASSPPRGLMNTEAFF
J: TRBJ2-7; D: TRBD2; V: TRBV6-6; size: .; DNA: TGTGCCAGCAGTTACTCTACAGCGGGACGTTACGAGCAGTACTTC; CDR3: CASSYSTAGRYEQYF
J: TRBJ2-1; D: TRBD1; V: TRBV11-3; size: .; DNA: TGTGCCAGCAGCTCCTCCGGGACAGGCTCCTACAATGAGCAGTTCTTC; CDR3: CASSSSGTGSYNEQFF
J: TRBJ1-5; D: .; V: TRBV4-2; size: once; DNA: TGTGCCAGCAGCCACGGGACACTAGATCAGCCCCAGCATTTT; CDR3: CASSHGTLDQPQHF
J: TRBJ2-7; D: .; V: TRBV27; size: .; DNA: TGTGCCAGCAGTTTATTTGGGACTCATACCTACGAGCAGTACTTC; CDR3: CASSLFGTHTYEQYF
J: TRBJ2-5; D: TRBD2; V: TRBV7-3; size: .; DNA: TGTGCCAGCAGCTTTGGGGGACTAGCGGGAGCACAAGAGACCCAGTACTTC; CDR3: CASSFGGLAGAQETQYF
J: TRBJ1-1; D: .; V: TRBV5-1; size: .; DNA: TGCGCCAGCAGCGTACAGGGCCCGAACACTGAAGCTTTCTTT; CDR3: CASSVQGPNTEAFF
J: TRBJ1-6; D: .; V: TRBV11-2; size: .; DNA: TGTGCCAGCAGGTCCGGACAGCTGAATTCACCCCTCCACTTT; CDR3: CASRSGQLNSPLHF
J: TRBJ2-5; D: TRBD2; V: TRBV11-1; size: .; DNA: TGTGCCAGCAGCTTCATGGTACTAGCGGGGCAAGAGACCCAGTACTTC; CDR3: CASSFMVLAGQETQYF
J: TRBJ2-2; D: TRBD1; V: TRBV5-1; size: .; DNA: TGCGCCAGCAGCCAGGACAGGGCCGGGGAGCTGTTTTTT; CDR3: CASSQDRAGELFF
J: TRBJ2-3; D: .; V: TRBV7-2; size: .; DNA: TGTGCCAGCAGCCCGACGAGGGATACGCAGTATTTT; CDR3: CASSPTRDTQYF
J: TRBJ2-7; D: .; V: TRBV5-1; size: .; DNA: TGCGCCAGCAGCCCGCGGGCCGGTGTGCACTACGAGCAGTACTTC; CDR3: CASSPRAGVHYEQYF
J: TRBJ1-1; D: .; V: TRBV11-2; size: .; DNA: TGTGCCAGCAGCCTTCTGGGGCACACTGAAGCTTTCTTT; CDR3: CASSLLGHTEAFF